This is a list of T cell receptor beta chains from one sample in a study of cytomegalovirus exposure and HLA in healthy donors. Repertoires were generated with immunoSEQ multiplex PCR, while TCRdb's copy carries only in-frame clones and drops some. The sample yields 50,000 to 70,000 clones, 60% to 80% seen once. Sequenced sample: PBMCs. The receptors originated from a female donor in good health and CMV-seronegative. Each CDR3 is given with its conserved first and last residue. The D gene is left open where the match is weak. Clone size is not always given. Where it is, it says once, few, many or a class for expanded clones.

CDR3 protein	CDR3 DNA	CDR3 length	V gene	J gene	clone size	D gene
CASSQGLRRVGPPGELFF	TGCGCCAGCAGCCAAGGACTGCGCAGGGTAGGCCCCCCCGGGGAGCTGTTTTTT	18	TRBV4-1	TRBJ2-2	few	.
CASSQAVYQETQYF	TGCGCCAGCAGCCAGGCGGTCTACCAAGAGACCCAGTACTTC	14	TRBV4-1	TRBJ2-5	.	.
CASSASTGGRNSPLHF	TGTGCCAGCAGTGCCTCAACAGGGGGTAGGAATTCACCCCTCCACTTT	16	TRBV6-1	TRBJ1-6	few	TRBD1
CASSVSLPSSYEQYF	TGCGCCAGCAGCGTGTCACTCCCAAGCTCCTACGAGCAGTACTTC	15	TRBV5-1	TRBJ2-7	.	.
CASSRLRGGESEQYF	TGTGCCAGCAGCCGACTGAGGGGGGGCGAGAGCGAGCAGTACTTC	15	TRBV2	TRBJ2-7	.	.
CASSLRREPYNEQFF	TGCGCCAGCAGCTTGAGGCGGGAGCCCTACAATGAGCAGTTCTTC	15	TRBV5-1	TRBJ2-1	once	TRBD2
CSVIGDSWNTEAFF	TGCAGCGTCATCGGGGACAGTTGGAACACTGAAGCTTTCTTT	14	TRBV29-1	TRBJ1-1	.	TRBD1
CAWRVWTGGPGDSGNTIYF	TGTGCCTGGAGGGTATGGACAGGGGGCCCAGGAGACTCTGGAAACACCATATATTTT	19	TRBV30	TRBJ1-3	few	TRBD1
CASSHQGDQPQHF	TGTGCCAGCAGCCACCAGGGCGATCAGCCCCAGCATTTT	13	TRBV4-2	TRBJ1-5	.	.
CASSGAGGANVLTF	TGCGCCAGCTCAGGTGCGGGCGGGGCCAACGTCCTGACTTTC	14	TRBV5-1	TRBJ2-6	few	.
CASSWGGSNQPQHF	TGTGCCAGCAGTTGGGGAGGTAGCAATCAGCCCCAGCATTTT	14	TRBV7-9	TRBJ1-5	.	.
CASSMDGNTGELFF	TGCGCCAGCAGCATGGACGGGAACACCGGGGAGCTGTTTTTT	14	TRBV5-1	TRBJ2-2	.	.
CASSEASGIPYEQYF	TGTGCCAGCAGTGAAGCATCAGGGATCCCCTACGAGCAGTACTTC	15	TRBV2	TRBJ2-7	.	.
CASSLYRQSTDTQYF	TGTGCCAGCAGTCTCTATCGACAGAGCACAGATACGCAGTATTTT	15	TRBV27	TRBJ2-3	.	.
CASSVGPGYNYGYTF	TGTGCCAGCAGCGTGGGGCCAGGATATAACTATGGCTACACCTTC	15	TRBV9	TRBJ1-2	.	.
CASSVRSTDTQYF	TGTGCCAGCAGCGTTCGTAGCACAGATACGCAGTATTTT	13	TRBV9	TRBJ2-3	.	.
CASSYSKGASGELFF	TGTGCCAGCAGTTACTCGAAGGGGGCGTCCGGGGAGCTGTTTTTT	15	TRBV6-5	TRBJ2-2	.	TRBD1
CAWSLKREQYF	TGTGCCTGGAGTTTAAAGAGAGAGCAGTACTTC	11	TRBV30	TRBJ2-7	.	.
CSVAGTGTDEQYF	TGCAGCGTGGCCGGGACAGGGACCGACGAGCAGTACTTC	13	TRBV29-1	TRBJ2-7	.	TRBD1
CASSLGTDPQYNEQFF	TGTGCCAGCAGCTTAGGGACAGACCCCCAATACAATGAGCAGTTCTTC	16	TRBV7-7	TRBJ2-1	.	.
CASRGGGDNSPLHF	TGTGCCAGCAGGGGAGGGGGTGATAATTCACCCCTCCACTTT	14	TRBV6-5	TRBJ1-6	.	.
CASRGQGRAEAFF	TGTGCCAGCAGGGGACAGGGGCGCGCTGAAGCTTTCTTT	13	TRBV6-6	TRBJ1-1	few	TRBD1